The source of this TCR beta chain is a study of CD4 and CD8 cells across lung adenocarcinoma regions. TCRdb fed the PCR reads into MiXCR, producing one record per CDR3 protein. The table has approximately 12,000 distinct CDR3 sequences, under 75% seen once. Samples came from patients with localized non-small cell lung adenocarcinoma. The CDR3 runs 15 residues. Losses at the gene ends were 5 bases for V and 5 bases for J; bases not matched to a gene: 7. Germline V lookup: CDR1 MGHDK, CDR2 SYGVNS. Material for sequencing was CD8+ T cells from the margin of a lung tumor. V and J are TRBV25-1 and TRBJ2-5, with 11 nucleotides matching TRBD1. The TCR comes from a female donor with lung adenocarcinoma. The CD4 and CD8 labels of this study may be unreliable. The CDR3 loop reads CASSRGTGGSETQYF. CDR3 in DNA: TGTGCCAGCAGTCGGGGGACAGGGGGATCCGAGACCCAGTACTTC. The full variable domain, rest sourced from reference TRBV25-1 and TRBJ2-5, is EADIYQTPRYLVIGTGKKITLECSQTMGHDKMYWYQQDPGMELHLIHYSYGVNSTEKGDLSSESTVSRIRTEHFPLTLESARPSHTSQYLCASSRGTGGSETQYFGPGTRLLVL.